The clone carrying this T cell receptor (beta chain) was seen ten or more times. V dropped 1 base and J dropped 7 bases, with 13 bases sitting between them. CDR3 length equals 14 residues. The germline CDR1 and CDR2 sequences are SGHVS and FQNEAQ. TCR beta CDR3 amplification used RNA transcripts. The library came from an HTBI-primed first-round RT-PCR and a second-round multiplex PCR. TCRdb used MiXCR to reprocess the multiplex PCR reads, holding one entry per CDR3 protein. Here the sample spans hundreds of thousands of distinct CDR3 sequences, roughly 50% being singletons. This record belongs to a study of Graves' ophthalmopathy and Graves' hyperthyroidism.

The sequence was obtained from an adult man with Graves' ophthalmopathy. The J gene is TRBJ1-2, the V gene TRBV7-8; D perhaps matches TRBD1 (6 bases). The sequencing sample was made of peripheral blood. In DNA form, the CDR3 reads TGTGCCAGCAGCTTAGGCGGCAGGGGCGGTGGCTACACCTTC. It yields the protein CASSLGGRGGGYTF.